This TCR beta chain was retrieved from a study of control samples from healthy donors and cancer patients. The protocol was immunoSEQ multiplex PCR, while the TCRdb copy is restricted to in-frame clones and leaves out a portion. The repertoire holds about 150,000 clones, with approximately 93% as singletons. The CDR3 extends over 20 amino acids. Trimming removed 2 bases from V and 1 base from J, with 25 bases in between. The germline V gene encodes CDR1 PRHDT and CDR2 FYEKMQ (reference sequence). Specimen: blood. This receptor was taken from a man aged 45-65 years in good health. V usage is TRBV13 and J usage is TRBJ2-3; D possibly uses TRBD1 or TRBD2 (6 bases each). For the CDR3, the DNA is TGTGCCAGCAGCTTAAGGGCCCGGTCGATCGGGGGCCGGGGCACAGATACGCAGTATTTT. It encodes CASSLRARSIGGRGTDTQYF. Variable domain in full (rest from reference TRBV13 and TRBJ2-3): AAGVIQSPRHLIKEKRETATLKCYPIPRHDTVYWYQQGPGQDPQFLISFYEKMQSDKGSIPDRFSAQQFSDYHSELNMSSLELGDSALYFCASSLRARSIGGRGTDTQYFGPGTRLTVL.